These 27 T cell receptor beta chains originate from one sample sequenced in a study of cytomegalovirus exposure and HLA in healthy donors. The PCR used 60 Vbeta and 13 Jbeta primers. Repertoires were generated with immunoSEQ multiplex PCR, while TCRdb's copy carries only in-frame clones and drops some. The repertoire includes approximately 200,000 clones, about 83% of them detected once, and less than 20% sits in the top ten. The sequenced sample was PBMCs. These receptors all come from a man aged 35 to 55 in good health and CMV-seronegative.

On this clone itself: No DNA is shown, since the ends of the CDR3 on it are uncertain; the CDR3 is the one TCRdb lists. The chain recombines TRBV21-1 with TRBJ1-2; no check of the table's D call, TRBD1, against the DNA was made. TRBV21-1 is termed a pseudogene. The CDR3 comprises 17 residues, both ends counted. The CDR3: CASSHWGFGAADYGYTF.

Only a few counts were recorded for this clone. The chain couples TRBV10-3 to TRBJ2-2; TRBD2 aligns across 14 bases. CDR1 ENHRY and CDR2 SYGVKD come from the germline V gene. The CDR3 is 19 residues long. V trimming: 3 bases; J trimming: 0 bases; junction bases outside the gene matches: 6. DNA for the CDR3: TGTGCCATCAGTGACCCACCGGGACTAGCGGGGGCGAACACCGGGGAGCTGTTTTTT. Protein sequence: CAISDPPGLAGANTGELFF.

CDR3 protein: CASSLWQGGSSGANVLTF. The CDR3 DNA sequence: TGTGCCAGCAGCTTATGGCAGGGGGGAAGCTCTGGGGCCAACGTCCTGACTTTC. V gene TRBV7-3 combines with J gene TRBJ2-6, with a weak D call TRBD1 (7 bases). Germline V gene sequence: CDR1 SGHTA, CDR2 FQGTGA. CDR3 size: 18 residues. Trimming left V 2 bases short and J 0 bases short, with 14 bases between.

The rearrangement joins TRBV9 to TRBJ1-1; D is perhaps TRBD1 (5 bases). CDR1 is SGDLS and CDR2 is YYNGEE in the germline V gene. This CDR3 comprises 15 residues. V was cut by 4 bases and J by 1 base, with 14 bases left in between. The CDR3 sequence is CASSSRGEENTEAFF. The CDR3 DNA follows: TGTGCCAGCAGCTCGCGGGGGGAGGAGAACACTGAAGCTTTCTTT.

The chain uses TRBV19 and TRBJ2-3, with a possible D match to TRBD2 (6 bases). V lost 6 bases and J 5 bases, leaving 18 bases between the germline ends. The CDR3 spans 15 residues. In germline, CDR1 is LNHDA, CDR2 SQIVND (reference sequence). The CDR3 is CASRRGTGGGDTQYF. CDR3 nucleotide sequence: TGTGCCAGTAGGAGAGGGACTGGAGGAGGAGATACGCAGTATTTT.

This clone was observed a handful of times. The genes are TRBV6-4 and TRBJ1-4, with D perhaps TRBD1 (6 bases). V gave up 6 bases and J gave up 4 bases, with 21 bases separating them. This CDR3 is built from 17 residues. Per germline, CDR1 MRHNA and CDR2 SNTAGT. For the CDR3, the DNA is TGTGCCAGCAGCACACAGGGTATCGTATTTCGTAATGAAAAACTGTTTTTT. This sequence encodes CASSTQGIVFRNEKLFF.

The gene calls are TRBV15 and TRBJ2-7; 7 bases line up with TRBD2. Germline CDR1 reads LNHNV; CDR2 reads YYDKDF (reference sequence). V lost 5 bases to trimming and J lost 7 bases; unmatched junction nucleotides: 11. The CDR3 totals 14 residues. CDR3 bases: TGTGCCACCAGCCGGGGGGATGACCCGGCAGAGCAGTACTTC. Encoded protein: CATSRGDDPAEQYF.

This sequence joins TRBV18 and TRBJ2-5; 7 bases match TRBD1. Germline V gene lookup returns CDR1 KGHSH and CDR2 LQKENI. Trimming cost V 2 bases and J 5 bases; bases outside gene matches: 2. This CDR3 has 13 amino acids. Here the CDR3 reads CASSPYRGETQYF. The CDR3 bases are TGTGCCAGCTCACCATACAGGGGTGAGACCCAGTACTTC.

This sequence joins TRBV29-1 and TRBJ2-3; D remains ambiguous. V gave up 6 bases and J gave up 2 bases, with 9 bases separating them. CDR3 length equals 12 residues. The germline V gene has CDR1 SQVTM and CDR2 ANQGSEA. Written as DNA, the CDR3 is TGCAGCGTCTCGGAGACCACAGATACGCAGTATTTT. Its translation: CSVSETTDTQYF.

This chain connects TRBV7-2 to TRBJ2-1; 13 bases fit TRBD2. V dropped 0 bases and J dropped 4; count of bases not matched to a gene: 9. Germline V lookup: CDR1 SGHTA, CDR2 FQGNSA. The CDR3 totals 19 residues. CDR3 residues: CASSLANPLLAGGYNEQFF. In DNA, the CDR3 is TGTGCCAGCAGCTTAGCGAACCCCTTACTAGCGGGAGGGTACAATGAGCAGTTCTTC.

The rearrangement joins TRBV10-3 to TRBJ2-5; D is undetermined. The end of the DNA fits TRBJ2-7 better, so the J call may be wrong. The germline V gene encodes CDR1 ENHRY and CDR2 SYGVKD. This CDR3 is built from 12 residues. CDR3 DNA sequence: TGTGCCATCAGTGACCATTCCTACGAGCAGTACTTC. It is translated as CAISDHSYEQYF.

CDR3 DNA sequence: TGTGCCAGCAGCCTCGGACTAGCGATAAGCACAGATACGCAGTATTTT. It yields the protein CASSLGLAISTDTQYF. The chain uses TRBV7-6 and TRBJ2-3, with TRBD2 identical over 9 bases. Germline V CDR1 and CDR2: SGHVS, FNYEAQ. This CDR3 contains 16 residues. With 5 bases clipped from V and 0 bases from J, the junction kept 6 bases outside the gene matches.

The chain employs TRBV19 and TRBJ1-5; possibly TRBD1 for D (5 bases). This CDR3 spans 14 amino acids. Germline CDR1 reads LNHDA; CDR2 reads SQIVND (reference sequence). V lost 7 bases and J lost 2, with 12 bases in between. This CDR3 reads CASTVGGGNQPQHF. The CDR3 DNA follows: TGTGCCAGTACCGTCGGGGGAGGCAATCAGCCCCAGCATTTT.

CDR3 DNA: TGCAGCTCTTCTGACGGAGCCTACGAGCAGTACTTC. Its translation: CSSSDGAYEQYF. J is TRBJ2-7 and V is TRBV29-1; D unresolved. The CDR3 loop spans 12 amino acids. Trimming removed 8 bases from V and 2 bases from J, with 13 bases in between. CDR1 SQVTM and CDR2 ANQGSEA come from the germline V gene.

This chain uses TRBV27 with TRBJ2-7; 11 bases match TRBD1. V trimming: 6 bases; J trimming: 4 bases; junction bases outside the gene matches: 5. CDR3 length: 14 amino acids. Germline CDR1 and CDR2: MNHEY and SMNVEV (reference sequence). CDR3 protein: CASRGQGGPYEQYF. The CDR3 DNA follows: TGTGCCAGCAGGGGACAGGGGGGCCCTTACGAGCAGTACTTC.

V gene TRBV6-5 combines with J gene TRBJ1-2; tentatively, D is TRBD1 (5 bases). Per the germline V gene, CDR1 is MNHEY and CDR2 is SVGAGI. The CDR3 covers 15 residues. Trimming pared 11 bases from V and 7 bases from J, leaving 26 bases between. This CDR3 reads CAVPGGDRYCFGYTF. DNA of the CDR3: TGTGCCGTCCCTGGGGGGGATAGATATTGCTTTGGCTACACCTTC.

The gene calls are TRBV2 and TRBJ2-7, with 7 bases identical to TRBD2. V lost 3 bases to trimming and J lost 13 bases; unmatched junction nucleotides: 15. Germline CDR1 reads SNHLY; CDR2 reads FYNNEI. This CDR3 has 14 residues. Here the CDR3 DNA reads TGTGCCAGCAGTGAGGGAGGGGCCTATTTTCGCGGCTACTTC. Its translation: CASSEGGAYFRGYF.

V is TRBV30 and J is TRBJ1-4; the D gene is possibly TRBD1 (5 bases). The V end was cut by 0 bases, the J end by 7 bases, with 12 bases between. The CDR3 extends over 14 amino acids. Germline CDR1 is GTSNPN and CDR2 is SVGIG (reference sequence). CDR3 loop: CAWSVGLQAEKLFF. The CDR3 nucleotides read TGTGCCTGGAGTGTCGGTTTACAGGCTGAAAAACTGTTTTTT. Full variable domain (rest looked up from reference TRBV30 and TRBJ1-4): SQTIHQWPATLVQPVGSPLSLECTVEGTSNPNLYWYRQAAGRGLQLLFYSVGIGQISSEVPQNLSASRPQDRQFILSSKKLLLSDSGFYLCAWSVGLQAEKLFFGSGTQLSVL.

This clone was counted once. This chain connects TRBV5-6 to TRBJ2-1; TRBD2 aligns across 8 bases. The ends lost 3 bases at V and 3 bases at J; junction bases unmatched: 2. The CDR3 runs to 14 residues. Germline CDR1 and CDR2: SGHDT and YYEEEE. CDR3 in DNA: TGTGCCAGCAGCTCCGGGGGGGGCTACAATGAGCAGTTCTTC. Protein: CASSSGGGYNEQFF.

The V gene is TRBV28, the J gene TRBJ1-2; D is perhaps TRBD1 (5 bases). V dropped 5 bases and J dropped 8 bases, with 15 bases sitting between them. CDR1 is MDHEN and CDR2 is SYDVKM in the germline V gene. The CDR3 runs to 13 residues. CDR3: CASSLQDLRGYTF. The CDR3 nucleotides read TGTGCCAGCAGTCTACAGGATTTGAGGGGCTACACCTTC.

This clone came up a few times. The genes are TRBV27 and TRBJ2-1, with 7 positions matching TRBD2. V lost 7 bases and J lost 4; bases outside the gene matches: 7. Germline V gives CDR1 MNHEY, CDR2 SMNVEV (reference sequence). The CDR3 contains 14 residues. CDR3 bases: TGTGCCAGCAAAACTAGCGTACAATACAATGAGCAGTTCTTC. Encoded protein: CASKTSVQYNEQFF.

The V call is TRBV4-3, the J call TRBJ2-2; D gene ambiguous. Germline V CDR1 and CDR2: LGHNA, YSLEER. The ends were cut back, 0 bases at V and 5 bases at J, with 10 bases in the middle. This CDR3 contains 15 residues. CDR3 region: CASSQDLTKTGELFF. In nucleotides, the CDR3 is TGCGCCAGCAGCCAAGACCTCACTAAGACCGGGGAGCTGTTTTTT.

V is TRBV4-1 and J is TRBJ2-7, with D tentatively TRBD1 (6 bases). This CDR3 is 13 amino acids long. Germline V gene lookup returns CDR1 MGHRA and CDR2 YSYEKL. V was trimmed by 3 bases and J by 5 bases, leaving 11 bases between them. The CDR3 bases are TGCGCCAGCAGCCAGGAAACAGGGAACGAGCAGTACTTC. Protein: CASSQETGNEQYF.

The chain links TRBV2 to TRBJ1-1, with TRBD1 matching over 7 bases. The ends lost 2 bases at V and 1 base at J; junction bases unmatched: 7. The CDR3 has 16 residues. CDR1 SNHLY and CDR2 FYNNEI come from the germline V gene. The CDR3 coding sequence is TGTGCCAGCAGTGAAACCGAGACAGGGTCGAACACTGAAGCTTTCTTT. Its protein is CASSETETGSNTEAFF.

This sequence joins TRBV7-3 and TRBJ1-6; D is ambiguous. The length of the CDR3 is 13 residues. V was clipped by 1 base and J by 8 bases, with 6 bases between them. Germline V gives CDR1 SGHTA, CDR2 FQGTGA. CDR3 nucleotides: TGTGCCAGCAGCTTAATTCGGGATTCACCCCTCCACTTT. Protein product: CASSLIRDSPLHF.

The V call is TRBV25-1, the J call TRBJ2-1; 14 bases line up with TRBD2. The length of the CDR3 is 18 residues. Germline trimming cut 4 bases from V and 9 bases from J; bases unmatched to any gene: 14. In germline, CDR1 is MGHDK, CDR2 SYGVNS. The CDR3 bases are TGTGCCAGCAGTGGACCTCCGGGGACTAGCGGGAGAGCTGCTGAGCAGTTCTTC. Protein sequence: CASSGPPGTSGRAAEQFF.

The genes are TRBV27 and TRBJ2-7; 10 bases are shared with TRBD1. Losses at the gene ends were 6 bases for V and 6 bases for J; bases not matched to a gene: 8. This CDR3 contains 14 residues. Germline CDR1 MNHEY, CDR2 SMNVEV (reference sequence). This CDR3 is CASRRTGGPSEQYF. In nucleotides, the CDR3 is TGTGCCAGCAGACGGACAGGGGGTCCCTCCGAGCAGTACTTC.